This entry lists 15 T cell receptor beta chains sequenced from one sample in a study of beta chain features in type 1 diabetes. The entirety of the isolated RNA underwent reverse transcription, so expressed TCRB transcripts were sequenced. The method was immunoSEQ multiplex PCR; TCRdb's version includes in-frame clones alone and lacks a portion of them. The sample includes approximately 40,000 clones, roughly 50% of them seen just once. The sequenced material came from stem cell memory CD4+ T cells from blood. These TCRs come from a woman in her twenties or thirties in good health.

The gene calls are TRBV6-5 and TRBJ2-7, with TRBD1 matching over 9 bases. CDR1 and CDR2 (germline): MNHEY, SVGAGI. The CDR3 runs 15 residues. Losses at the gene ends were 5 bases for V and 5 bases for J; bases not matched to a gene: 10. CDR3 bases: TGTGCCAGCAGTGCCCGTGGGACAGGGCTAGACGAGCAGTACTTC. Amino acids: CASSARGTGLDEQYF.

This chain joins TRBV5-4 and TRBJ1-1; 8 bases fit TRBD1. Germline CDR1 and CDR2: SGHNT and YYREEE (reference sequence). V lost 0 bases to trimming and J lost 1 base; unmatched junction nucleotides: 11. The CDR3 is 18 residues long. The CDR3 sequence: CASSLGQGAQDKNTEAFF. The CDR3 nucleotides read TGTGCCAGCAGCTTGGGTCAGGGGGCGCAGGACAAGAACACTGAAGCTTTCTTT.

The J gene is TRBJ2-1, the V gene TRBV5-1, with 11 nucleotides matching TRBD2. J was trimmed by 2 bases and V by 1 base; bases with no gene match: 8. The CDR3 length is 18 residues. Germline loops: CDR1 SGHRS, CDR2 YFSETQ. CDR3 sequence (DNA): TGCGCCAGCAGCTTGAGGACAGTAGCGGGAGGGGCCTACAATGAGCAGTTCTTC. Protein sequence: CASSLRTVAGGAYNEQFF.

V is TRBV5-1 and J is TRBJ2-2; perhaps TRBD1 as D (6 bases). Trimming cost V 1 base and J 1 base, with 11 bases left between them. The CDR3 contains 16 residues. Germline values: CDR1 SGHRS, CDR2 YFSETQ. The CDR3 spells CASSLSGTLNTGELFF. The CDR3 coding sequence is TGCGCCAGCAGCTTGTCGGGGACATTGAACACCGGGGAGCTGTTTTTT.

The chain recombines TRBV2 with TRBJ2-3, with TRBD2 identical over 7 bases. Germline loops: CDR1 SNHLY, CDR2 FYNNEI. This CDR3 is 15 amino acids long. J lost 4 bases, V lost 2 bases, and 6 bases had no gene match. CDR3 residues: CASSELAVSADTQYF. In DNA, the CDR3 is TGTGCCAGCAGTGAACTAGCGGTGTCTGCAGATACGCAGTATTTT.

This chain joins TRBV19 and TRBJ2-7, with D possibly TRBD2 on 6 matching bases. Deletions cut 3 bases from V and 0 bases from J, with 9 bases between. The CDR3 is made up of 14 amino acids. Germline V CDR1 and CDR2: LNHDA, SQIVND (reference sequence). The chain's CDR3 is CASSIRESSYEQYF. The CDR3 DNA is TGTGCCAGTAGTATCCGGGAGAGCTCCTACGAGCAGTACTTC. Full variable domain (missing parts from reference TRBV19 and TRBJ2-7): DGGITQSPKYLFRKEGQNVTLSCEQNLNHDAMYWYRQDPGQGLRLIYYSQIVNDFQKGDIAEGYSVSREKKESFPLTVTSAQKNPTAFYLCASSIRESSYEQYFGPGTRLTVT.

The chain carries TRBV9 and TRBJ2-3, with 12 bases fitting TRBD2. This CDR3 has 16 residues. Trimming at V came to 0 bases and at J to 2 bases, leaving 1 base not matched to a gene. Germline CDR1 and CDR2: SGDLS and YYNGEE. The CDR3 DNA reads TGTGCCAGCAGCGTAGCTAGCGGGAGGGCCACAGATACGCAGTATTTT. This translates into CASSVASGRATDTQYF.

This clone has only a few counts. This rearrangement joins TRBV7-9 to TRBJ2-5, with D perhaps matching TRBD1 (5 bases). Trimming cost V 4 bases and J 0 bases, with 15 bases left between them. Germline assignment: CDR1 SEHNR and CDR2 FQNEAQ (reference sequence). This CDR3 region has 16 residues. The CDR3 here is CASSSMPTGNQETQYF. CDR3 nucleotides: TGTGCCAGCAGCTCAATGCCAACAGGCAACCAAGAGACCCAGTACTTC.

This clone was observed a few times. The chain recombines TRBV6-6 with TRBJ2-7, with 7 bases lining up with TRBD1. The V and J ends lost 10 bases and 0 bases, in that order; junction bases with no gene match: 9. The CDR3 totals 14 residues. CDR1 is MNHNY and CDR2 is SVGAGI in the germline V gene (reference sequence). The CDR3 nucleotides are TGTGCCATCCGGACAGGTCTTAGCTCCTACGAGCAGTACTTC. Translation: CAIRTGLSSYEQYF.

The sample holds a few counts of this clone. This chain uses TRBV11-2 with TRBJ2-5; a weak D match, TRBD2 (6 bases). Deletions cut 6 bases from V and 5 bases from J, with 16 bases between. This CDR3 is 14 amino acids long. Germline V gene data show CDR1 as SGHAT and CDR2 as FQNNGV. CDR3 sequence reads: CASSTRAGTETQYF. The CDR3 DNA follows: TGTGCCAGCAGTACTCGAGCGGGTACGGAGACCCAGTACTTC. Full variable domain (outside the CDR3, taken from reference TRBV11-2 and TRBJ2-5): EAGVAQSPRYKIIEKRQSVAFWCNPISGHATLYWYQQILGQGPKLLIQFQNNGVVDDSQLPKDRFSAERLKGVDSTLKIQPAKLEDSAVYLCASSTRAGTETQYFGPGTRLLVL.

The rearrangement uses TRBV25-1 and TRBJ1-2; no reliable D call. The germline V and J ends were trimmed by 2 bases and 8 bases, with 15 bases remaining between them. Germline V gene sequence: CDR1 MGHDK, CDR2 SYGVNS. This CDR3 has 14 residues. The CDR3: CASSENMRNGGYTF. The DNA for the CDR3 is TGTGCCAGCAGTGAAAATATGAGGAATGGGGGCTACACCTTC.

The chain has TRBV28 and TRBJ2-5, with D uncertain. The J call may be incorrect, as the DNA end agrees better with TRBJ2-7. Per the germline V gene, CDR1 is MDHEN and CDR2 is SYDVKM. This CDR3 contains 11 residues. CDR3 loop: CASSLWYEQYF. DNA of the CDR3: TGTGCCAGCAGTTTATGGTACGAGCAGTACTTC.

This chain uses TRBV10-3 with TRBJ1-5; 12 nucleotides align to TRBD1. The J segment lost 7 bases and the V segment lost 6 bases, leaving 4 bases of the junction unmatched. There are 14 residues in the CDR3. Germline V lookup: CDR1 ENHRY, CDR2 SYGVKD. This CDR3 is CAIRGQGAEQPQHF. CDR3 coding DNA: TGTGCCATCAGGGGACAGGGGGCTGAACAGCCCCAGCATTTT.

The chain joins TRBV4-1 to TRBJ2-3; D is possibly TRBD2 (5 bases). Germline CDR1 MGHRA, CDR2 YSYEKL. V lost 6 bases to trimming and J lost 1 base, with 8 bases between them. The CDR3 loop spans 13 amino acids. CDR3 bases: TGCGCCAGCAGAAACGGGGGCACAGATACGCAGTATTTT. Translation gives CASRNGGTDTQYF.

J is TRBJ2-2 and V is TRBV9, with TRBD2 identical over 10 bases. The CDR3 spans 14 residues. Per germline, CDR1 SGDLS and CDR2 YYNGEE. The ends lost 3 bases at V and 7 bases at J; junction bases unmatched: 3. The CDR3 here is CASSARLAGGELFF. The CDR3 coding sequence is TGTGCCAGCAGCGCCCGACTAGCGGGCGGGGAGCTGTTTTTT.